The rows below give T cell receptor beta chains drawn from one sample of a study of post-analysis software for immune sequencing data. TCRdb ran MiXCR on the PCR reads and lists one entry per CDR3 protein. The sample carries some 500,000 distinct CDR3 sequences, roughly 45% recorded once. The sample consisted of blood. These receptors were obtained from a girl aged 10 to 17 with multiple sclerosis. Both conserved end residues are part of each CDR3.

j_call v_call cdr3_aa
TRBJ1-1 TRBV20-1 CSAGPTQNTEAFF
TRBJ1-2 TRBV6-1 CASSRPPPTGDNYGYTF
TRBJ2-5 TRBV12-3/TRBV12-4 CASSSTTVQETQYF
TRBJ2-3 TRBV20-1 CSARLAGMTDTQYF
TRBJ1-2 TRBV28 CASSFPSGGSYYGYTF
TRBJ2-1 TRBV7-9 CASSLVRGVSSYNEQFF
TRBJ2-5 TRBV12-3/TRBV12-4 CASSLIPKETQYF
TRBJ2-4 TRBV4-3 CASSLRDFREAAKNIQYF
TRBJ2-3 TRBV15 CATSRRQGGTDTPYF
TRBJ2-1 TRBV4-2 CASSQAGEREGYEQFF
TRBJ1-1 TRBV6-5 CASSYRGAVMTEAFF
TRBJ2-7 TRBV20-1 CSAEPADNFYEQYF
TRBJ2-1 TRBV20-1 CSARDGFGNEQFF
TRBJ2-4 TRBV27 CASSLMGTGSGEQYF
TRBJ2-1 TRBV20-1 CSAKASPYSYNEQFF
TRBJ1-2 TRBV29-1 CSVPDPGGVDGYTF
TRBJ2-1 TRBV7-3 CASSSGRGLAHYNEQFF
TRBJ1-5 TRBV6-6 CASSYSGGNQPQHF
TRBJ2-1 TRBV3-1 CASSQLAGGVNEQFF
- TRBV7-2 CASSFQREGEQYF
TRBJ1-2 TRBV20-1 CSARAEANYGYTF
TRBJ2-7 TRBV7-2 CASSLARGSGRSYEQYF
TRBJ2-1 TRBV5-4 CASSLGAPGQGSYNEQFF
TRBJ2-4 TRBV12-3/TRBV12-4 CASSLGQGGEWNSQYF
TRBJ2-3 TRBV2 CASIDRTDTQYF
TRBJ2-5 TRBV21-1 CASSPRGAPQETKYF
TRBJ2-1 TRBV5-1 CASAGLGTSGPNEQFF
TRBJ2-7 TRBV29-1 CSVAGGGYEQYF
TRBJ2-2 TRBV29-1 CSVEVPWRENTGELFF
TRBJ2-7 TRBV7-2 CASSLRSRYEQYF
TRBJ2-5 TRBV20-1 CSARISNRVASGRYF
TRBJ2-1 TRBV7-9 CASSHTSHEQFF
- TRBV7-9 CASSFGLAGGSSYNEQYF
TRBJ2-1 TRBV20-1 CSALSGSSYNEQFF
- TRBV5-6 CASSFYTSGILYEQYF
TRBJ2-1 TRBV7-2 CASSLVWLAGGNEQFF
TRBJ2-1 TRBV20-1 CSASSPEHNEQFF
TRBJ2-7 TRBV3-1 CASSHSAGESYEQYF
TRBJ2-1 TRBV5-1 CASSYTSGPYSEQFF
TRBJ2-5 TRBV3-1 CASSQSASGRFQETQYF
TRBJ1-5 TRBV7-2 CASSLGRTLNQPQHF
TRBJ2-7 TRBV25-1 CASSLTGLADEQYF
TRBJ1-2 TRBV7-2 CASSLGEINYGYTF
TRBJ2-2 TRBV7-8 CASSPYRIPWGPGSGELFF
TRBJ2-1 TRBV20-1 CSAMPRTRRTNEQFF
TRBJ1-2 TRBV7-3 CASSLINGGDGGYTF
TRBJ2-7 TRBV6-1 CASEEFHGSASYEQYF
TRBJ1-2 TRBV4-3 CASSQVGQVKVDGYTF
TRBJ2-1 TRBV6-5 CASSRPSGSIYNGQFF
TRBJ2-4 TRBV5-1 CASSFTGNNEQYF
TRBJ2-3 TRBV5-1 CASSFVAGALTDTQYF
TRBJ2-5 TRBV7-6 CASGQGLQETQYF
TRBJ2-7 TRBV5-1 CASSLVLGNYEQYF
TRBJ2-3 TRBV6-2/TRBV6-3 CASSSSDRRTQYF
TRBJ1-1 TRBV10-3 CAISGIGDGTEAFF
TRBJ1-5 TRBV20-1 CSARPGASNQPQHF
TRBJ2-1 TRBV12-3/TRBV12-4 CASSFTGRGSQSEQFF
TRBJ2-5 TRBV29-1 CSARDRDYNEQYF
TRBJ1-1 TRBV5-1 CASRRDRGTPSNTEAFF